A selection of T cell receptor beta chains follows, all from one sample in a study of identical twins. From the 5' RACE reads, TCRdb called clonotypes with MiXCR, one entry per CDR3 protein. Among about 700,000 distinct CDR3 sequences, 8.6% were seen once, and the ten largest hold around 0.98%. This same sample was also part of a study on yellow fever vaccine responses in identical twins.

The source material was PBMCs. The receptors come from a woman aged 18-35 years in good health. The CDR3 runs from the conserved cysteine through the conserved F or W. The D gene is left open where the match is weak. Size is omitted from some rows. Given values are once, few, many or a class for expanded clones.

clone size	V gene	J gene	D gene	CDR3 protein	CDR3 DNA
.	TRBV5-1	TRBJ2-1	.	CASSLYLASNEQFF	TGCGCCAGCAGCTTATATCTAGCGAGTAATGAGCAGTTCTTC
many	TRBV29-1	TRBJ2-7	.	CSVDSKGDEQYF	TGCAGCGTTGATTCAAAGGGGGACGAGCAGTACTTC
few	TRBV11-2	TRBJ2-1	TRBD1	CASSLGGGKTSNEQFF	TGTGCCAGCAGCTTAGGAGGGGGCAAAACCTCCAATGAGCAGTTCTTC
.	TRBV4-3	TRBJ2-3	TRBD2	CASRRSAHVSGRIEDTQYF	TGCGCCAGCAGAAGGTCCGCCCACGTCAGCGGGAGGATAGAAGATACGCAGTATTTT
.	TRBV20-1	TRBJ2-1	.	CSATRDNIWHNEQFF	TGCAGTGCAACCCGGGACAACATTTGGCACAATGAGCAGTTCTTC
.	TRBV29-1	TRBJ1-6	TRBD1	CSVATGSNSPLHF	TGCAGCGTGGCGACAGGGTCAAATTCACCCCTCCACTTT
few	TRBV5-1	TRBJ2-7	.	CASSLGNAIRTYEQYF	TGCGCCAGCAGCTTGGGGAATGCGATCCGAACCTACGAGCAGTACTTC
.	TRBV30	TRBJ2-2	TRBD1	CATTGDTGELFF	TGTGCCACGACAGGGGACACCGGGGAGCTGTTTTTT
few	TRBV3-1	TRBJ2-3	.	CASSQDLAYTDTQYF	TGTGCCAGCAGCCAAGATTTGGCATACACAGATACGCAGTATTTT
.	TRBV24-1	TRBJ1-5	TRBD1	CATSAGGPGGGNQPQHF	TGTGCCACCAGTGCAGGGGGCCCGGGAGGGGGCAATCAGCCCCAGCATTTT
few	TRBV3-1	TRBJ2-1	.	CASSQVGDLNEQFF	TGTGCCAGCAGCCAAGTGGGAGACCTCAATGAGCAGTTCTTC
.	TRBV11-2	TRBJ1-6	.	CASSLGTGSSLHF	TGTGCCAGCAGCTTAGGTACAGGGTCTTCCCTCCACTTT
.	TRBV7-2	TRBJ2-1	TRBD2	CASSPGLAEGNEQFF	TGTGCCAGCAGCCCGGGACTAGCGGAAGGAAATGAGCAGTTCTTC
.	TRBV20-1	TRBJ2-3	.	CSAVDSRRRGGLTDTQYF	TGCAGTGCCGTGGACAGCCGACGGCGCGGGGGCTTGACAGATACGCAGTATTTT
many	TRBV2	TRBJ1-5	.	CASSNSRREGGNQPQHF	TGTGCCAGCAGTAACTCGAGGAGAGAGGGGGGCAATCAGCCCCAGCATTTT
few	TRBV5-6	TRBJ2-5	.	CASSLIRWVQETQYF	TGTGCCAGCAGCTTGATTCGGTGGGTTCAAGAGACCCAGTACTTC
.	TRBV6-2/TRBV6-3	TRBJ2-1	TRBD2	CASSYSRGLAGGKNEQFF	TGTGCCAGCAGTTACTCGAGAGGGCTAGCGGGGGGTAAAAATGAGCAGTTCTTC
many	TRBV7-2	TRBJ1-2	TRBD1	CASSLVTGALANYGYTF	TGTGCCAGCAGCTTAGTCACAGGGGCGTTAGCTAACTATGGCTACACCTTC
few	TRBV7-9	TRBJ2-5	TRBD2	CASSGTTSGRQETQYF	TGTGCCAGCAGCGGAACGACTAGCGGGAGACAAGAGACCCAGTACTTC
few	TRBV9	TRBJ2-3	TRBD1	CASSLTGDRGTDTQYF	TGTGCCAGCAGCCTAACAGGGGACCGGGGCACAGATACGCAGTATTTT
many	TRBV7-8	TRBJ1-6	.	CASSETPLPFNSPLHF	TGTGCCAGCAGCGAGACTCCGCTACCCTTTAATTCACCCCTCCACTTT
few	TRBV2	TRBJ2-7	TRBD1	CASKETGVPYEQYF	TGTGCCAGTAAAGAAACAGGGGTCCCCTACGAGCAGTACTTC
many	TRBV20-1	TRBJ1-5	.	CSARDNPSQPQHF	TGCAGTGCTAGAGATAATCCTAGTCAGCCCCAGCATTTT